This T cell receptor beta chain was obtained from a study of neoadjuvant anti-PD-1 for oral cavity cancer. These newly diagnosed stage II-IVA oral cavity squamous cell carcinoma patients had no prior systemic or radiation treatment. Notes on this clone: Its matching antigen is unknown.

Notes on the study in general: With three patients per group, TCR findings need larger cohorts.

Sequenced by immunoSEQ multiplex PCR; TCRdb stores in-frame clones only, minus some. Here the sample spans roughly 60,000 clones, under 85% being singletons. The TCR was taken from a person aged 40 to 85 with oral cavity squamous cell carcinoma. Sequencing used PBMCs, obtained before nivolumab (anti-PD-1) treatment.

CDR3 residues: CASFRDRGGEQYF. CDR3 DNA sequence: TGTGCCAGCTTCCGGGACAGAGGGGGCGAGCAGTACTTC. This rearrangement joins TRBV18 to TRBJ2-7; the match to TRBD1 covers 7 bases. The CDR3 consists of 13 residues. With V trimmed by 7 bases and J by 6 bases, 9 bases remained unmatched. Germline lookup yields CDR1 KGHSH and CDR2 LQKENI.